Below are 3 T cell receptor beta chains sequenced from a single sample in a study of PD-L1 blockade in urothelial cancer. Noted time point: pretreatment peripheral blood. TCRdb keeps only in-frame clones here, not all; method: immunoSEQ multiplex PCR. This sample carries around 35,000 clones, over 75% of them seen once, and the ten largest clones take around a sixth. Sequences were derived from PBMCs, sampled around atezolizumab (anti-PD-L1) treatment. These receptor sequences come from a man aged 55 to 69 with urothelial cancer.

The rearrangement links TRBV11-2 to TRBJ2-1; 8 bases map to TRBD1. Germline assignment: CDR1 SGHAT and CDR2 FQNNGV. The CDR3 spans 15 residues. J lost 8 bases, V lost 4 bases, and 10 bases had no gene match. The DNA for the CDR3 is TGTGCCAGCAGCTCGGCAGGGGGCGCATTTGATGAGCAGTTCTTC. Its translation: CASSSAGGAFDEQFF.

This clone was seen just once. The chain recombines TRBV10-2 with TRBJ2-7, with D tentatively TRBD1 (6 bases). Germline V lookup: CDR1 WSHSY, CDR2 SAAADI. The CDR3 loop spans 14 amino acids. V dropped 6 bases and J dropped 2 bases, with 14 bases sitting between them. The CDR3 DNA reads TGCGCCAGCAGCGCCGGGACACCAGCCTACGAGCAGTACTTC. It encodes CASSAGTPAYEQYF.

The chain combines TRBV18 with TRBJ1-5; 8 bases are shared with TRBD1. The V segment lost 3 bases and the J segment 11 bases; nucleotides outside the gene matches: 15. The CDR3 spans 16 residues. CDR1 is KGHSH and CDR2 is LQKENI in the germline V gene. The DNA for the CDR3 is TGTGCCAGCTCACCGTCGACAGGGGCTGCTCAAGGGGCCCAGCATTTT. Residues: CASSPSTGAAQGAQHF.